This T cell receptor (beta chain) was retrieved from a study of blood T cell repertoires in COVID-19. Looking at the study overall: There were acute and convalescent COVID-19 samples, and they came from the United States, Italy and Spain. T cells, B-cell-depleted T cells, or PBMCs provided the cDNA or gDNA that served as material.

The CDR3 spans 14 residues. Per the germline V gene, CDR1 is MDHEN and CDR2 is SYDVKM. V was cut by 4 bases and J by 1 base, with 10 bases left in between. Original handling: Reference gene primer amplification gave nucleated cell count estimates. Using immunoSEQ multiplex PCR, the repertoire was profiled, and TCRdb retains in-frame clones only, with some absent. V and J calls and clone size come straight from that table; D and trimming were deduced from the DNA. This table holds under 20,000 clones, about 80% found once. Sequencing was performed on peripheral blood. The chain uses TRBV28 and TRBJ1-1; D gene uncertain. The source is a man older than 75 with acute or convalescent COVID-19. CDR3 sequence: CASSSLTGNTEAFF. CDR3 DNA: TGTGCCAGCAGTTCTCTAACTGGGAACACTGAAGCTTTCTTT.